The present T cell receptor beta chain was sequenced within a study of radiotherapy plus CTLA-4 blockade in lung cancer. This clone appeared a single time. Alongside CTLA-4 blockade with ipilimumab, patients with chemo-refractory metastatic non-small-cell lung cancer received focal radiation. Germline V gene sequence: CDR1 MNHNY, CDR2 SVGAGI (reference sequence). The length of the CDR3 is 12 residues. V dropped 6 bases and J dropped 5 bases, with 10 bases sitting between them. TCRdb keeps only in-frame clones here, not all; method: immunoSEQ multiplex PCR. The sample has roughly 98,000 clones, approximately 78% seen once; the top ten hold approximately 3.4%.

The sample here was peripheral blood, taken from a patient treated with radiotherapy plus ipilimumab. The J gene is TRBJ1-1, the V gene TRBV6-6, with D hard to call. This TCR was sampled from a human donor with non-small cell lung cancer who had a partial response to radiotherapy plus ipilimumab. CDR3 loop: CASRGRMTEAFF. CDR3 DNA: TGTGCCAGCAGGGGCAGAATGACTGAAGCTTTCTTT.